The rows below give T cell receptor beta chains drawn from one sample of a study of cytomegalovirus exposure and HLA in healthy donors. Libraries were prepared by immunoSEQ multiplex PCR; TCRdb keeps only in-frame clonotypes and omits some of them. The table lists approximately 220,000 clones, approximately 80% of them singletons, with 2.9% in the top ten. Sequencing was performed on PBMCs. The receptors were gathered from a man between 25 and 39 years old in good health and CMV-seronegative. Each CDR3 is given with its conserved first and last residue. The D gene is left open where the match is weak. Size is stated for part of the rows, as once, few or many counts, or as a class when the clone is expanded.

d_call j_call clone_size v_call cdr3_nt cdr3_aa
- TRBJ2-3 - TRBV27 TGTGCCAGCAGTTTACTCCCGACAGCATCTAGCACAGATACGCAGTATTTT CASSLLPTASSTDTQYF
TRBD1 TRBJ2-2 - TRBV10-1 TGCGCCAGCAGTGAATTAAGGACAGGTAGCACCGGGGAGCTGTTTTTT CASSELRTGSTGELFF
TRBD1 TRBJ1-6 - TRBV19 TGTGCCAGTAGTATCCAGGGGGCCTATAATTCACCCCTCCACTTT CASSIQGAYNSPLHF
- TRBJ1-2 - TRBV6-5 TGTGCCAGCACCAACCCAGGCAGGGGAGGGTATGGCTACACCTTC CASTNPGRGGYGYTF
TRBD1 TRBJ1-3 once TRBV9 TGTGCCAGCAGCGCCTTGAGGGGGCCTAGGGACACCATATATTTT CASSALRGPRDTIYF
TRBD1 TRBJ2-1 - TRBV7-9 TGTGCCAGCAGCCTAGGACAGGGGATGGACAATGAGCAGTTCTTC CASSLGQGMDNEQFF
TRBD2 TRBJ2-5 - TRBV5-1 TGCGCCAGCAGCTTGGCCCCGGGGGGGGAGACCCAGTACTTC CASSLAPGGETQYF
TRBD1 TRBJ2-3 - TRBV15 TGTGCCACCAGCAGAGCAGGGGGCGAGACAGATACGCAGTATTTT CATSRAGGETDTQYF
TRBD2 TRBJ2-1 - TRBV7-7 TGTGCTAGCAGCCCGGGACTAGCCTCCTACAATGAGCAGTTCTTC CASSPGLASYNEQFF
TRBD1 TRBJ1-2 - TRBV5-4 TGTGCCAGCAGCCTGGGACAGTTTTTAGGCTACACCTTC CASSLGQFLGYTF
- TRBJ1-2 - TRBV28 TGTGCCAGCAGTTTAGCCAGCCTGACAAACTATGGCTACACCTTC CASSLASLTNYGYTF
- TRBJ2-2 - TRBV5-1 TGCGCCAGCAGCTTATCGGGGGAGCTGTTTTTT CASSLSGELFF
TRBD2 TRBJ2-2 - TRBV10-2 TGCGCCAGCAGGAAAGGACTAGCGGTTAACACCGGGGAGCTGTTTTTT CASRKGLAVNTGELFF
- TRBJ1-2 - TRBV10-1 TGCGCCAGCACGGGGGAGGGCTACACCTTC CASTGEGYTF
- TRBJ2-3 once TRBV14 TGTGCCAGCAGCCAAGTGGGAGGAGATACGCAGTATTTT CASSQVGGDTQYF
- TRBJ1-3 - TRBV7-9 TGTGCCGGCGGGCCACGAAAGCCCTCTGGAAACACCATATATTTT CAGGPRKPSGNTIYF
- TRBJ2-1 - TRBV4-3 TGCGCCAGCAGCCAAGAACTAGGCGTGGGTAATGAGCAGTTCTTC CASSQELGVGNEQFF
- TRBJ2-3 - TRBV27 TGTGCCAGCAGTTTTAACCCGATCCTAGCCACAGATACGCAGTATTTT CASSFNPILATDTQYF
TRBD1 TRBJ1-4 - TRBV5-6 TGTGCCAGCAGCCGACAGGGCTTGAATGAAAAACTGTTTTTT CASSRQGLNEKLFF
TRBD1 TRBJ1-4 - TRBV7-2 TGTGCCAGCAGCTTAAACGGACAGGGATTGGGCACTAATGAAAAACTGTTTTTT CASSLNGQGLGTNEKLFF
- TRBJ1-4 - TRBV5-1 TGCGCCAGCAGCTTGAGCCCAACTAATGAAAAACTGTTTTTT CASSLSPTNEKLFF
TRBD1 TRBJ2-1 - TRBV5-1 TGCGCCAGCAGCCTGACAGGGTCTACGTACAATGAGCAGTTCTTC CASSLTGSTYNEQFF
TRBD1 TRBJ1-3 - TRBV7-9 TGTGCCAGCAGGCCCGGGACAGGGGGCAGGATGAACACCATATATTTT CASRPGTGGRMNTIYF
- TRBJ1-6 - TRBV7-9 TGTGCCAGCAGCTTAGAAAGAACAGCAGAAAGCTCCTATAATTCACCCCTCCACTTT CASSLERTAESSYNSPLHF
- TRBJ2-7 few TRBV7-8 TGTGCCAGCAGCTTATCCCGGAGCTCCTACGAGCAGTACTTC CASSLSRSSYEQYF
TRBD1 TRBJ1-1 - TRBV27 TGTGCCAGCGGAACCCTGGACAGGGGGCCGTTGAACACTGAAGCTTTCTTT CASGTLDRGPLNTEAFF
- TRBJ1-2 - TRBV7-9 TGTGCCAGCAGCCTACAGGGTAATGGCGGCTACACCTTC CASSLQGNGGYTF
TRBD1 TRBJ1-4 - TRBV5-4 TGTGCCAGCAGCTCCCGGGACAGGGATGAAAAACTGTTTTTT CASSSRDRDEKLFF
TRBD1 TRBJ1-5 - TRBV28 TGTGCCACGCAAACAGGGGTGAGGAATCAGCCCCAGCATTTT CATQTGVRNQPQHF
- TRBJ1-6 - TRBV7-9 TGTGCCAGCAGCTTAGACGGTTATAATTCACCCCTCCACTTT CASSLDGYNSPLHF
TRBD2 TRBJ2-1 few TRBV7-9 TGTGCCAGCAGCCCAACTACTAGCGGGGGGGGCAATGAGCAGTTCTTC CASSPTTSGGGNEQFF
- TRBJ2-7 - TRBV7-9 TGTGCCAGCAGCTCATACAGGGCCTACGAGCAGTACTTC CASSSYRAYEQYF
- TRBJ1-5 once TRBV25-1 TGTGCCGGCAGTGTACTAAATAGCAATCAGCCCCAGCATTTT CAGSVLNSNQPQHF
- TRBJ2-1 few TRBV5-1 TGCGCCAGCAGCCCAACGCAGGGTAGCAGGAATGAGCAGTTCTTC CASSPTQGSRNEQFF
- TRBJ2-1 - TRBV5-1 TGCGCCAGCAGCTTGGGGCCCAATGAGCAGTTCTTC CASSLGPNEQFF
- TRBJ2-3 - TRBV6-5 TGTGCCTCCCAGGCCCCTGCAAATACGCAGTATTTT CASQAPANTQYF
TRBD2 TRBJ2-2 - TRBV5-1 TGCGCCAGCAGCCCCGCCGGGGGGTTGAACACCGGGGAGCTGTTTTTT CASSPAGGLNTGELFF
- TRBJ1-2 - TRBV7-2 TGTGCCAGCAGCCCTGGGAGGTATGGCTACACCTTC CASSPGRYGYTF
- TRBJ1-6 few TRBV5-8 TGTGCCAGCAGGGAGCGGGCGAATAGGTCACCCCTCCACTTT CASRERANRSPLHF
- TRBJ1-4 - TRBV10-2 TGCGCCAGCAGTGGAGGTAGTAATGAAAAACTGTTTTTT CASSGGSNEKLFF
TRBD1 TRBJ1-1 once TRBV2 TGTGCCAGCAGCCACAGGGGATTATTAATTAAGAACGCTGAAGCTTTCTTT CASSHRGLLIKNAEAFF
- TRBJ2-1 - TRBV5-6 TGTGCCAGCAGCTTCATGGAGCTATACAATGAGCAGTTCTTC CASSFMELYNEQFF
- TRBJ2-4 - TRBV4-2 TGTGCCAGCAGCCCGTCGGACAGTTCAAGCATTCAGTACTTC CASSPSDSSSIQYF
- TRBJ2-2 - TRBV5-1 TGCGCCAGCACCCACAGGGTCGACACCGGGGAGCTGTTTTTT CASTHRVDTGELFF
TRBD1 TRBJ2-7 - TRBV2 TGTGCCAGCACTGGGACAGGCCCCCACGAGCAGTACTTC CASTGTGPHEQYF
TRBD2 TRBJ2-3 - TRBV9 TGTGCCAGCAGCTCCCCCGGCGGGGGGCGCTTCACAGATACGCAGTATTTT CASSSPGGGRFTDTQYF
- TRBJ1-2 - TRBV2 TGTGCCAGCATGGGTTCAGGGGCGATTGGCTACACCTTC CASMGSGAIGYTF
- TRBJ2-3 - TRBV7-6 TGTGCCAGCAGCATAACAGGGCAGGGTACGCAGTATTTT CASSITGQGTQYF
- TRBJ2-4 - TRBV19 TGTGCCAGTAGTCTCCCGGGACTGGCGGGGATTCAGTACTTC CASSLPGLAGIQYF
TRBD1 TRBJ2-3 - TRBV7-2 TGTGCCAGCAGCAAAGACAGGGGGCGAGGGGGCACAGATACGCAGTATTTT CASSKDRGRGGTDTQYF
TRBD1 TRBJ2-5 few TRBV14 TGTGCCAGCAGCCAAGGAACAGGGGGCTGGCAGACCCAGTACTTC CASSQGTGGWQTQYF
TRBD2 TRBJ2-1 few TRBV6-5 TGTGCCAGCAGTTTGGGACTAGCGAGTGAGCAGTTCTTC CASSLGLASEQFF
TRBD1 TRBJ1-2 - TRBV7-6 TGTGCCAGCAGCTTACGGCCAGGGGGTGTCCTTGACTATGGCTACACCTTC CASSLRPGGVLDYGYTF
TRBD1 TRBJ1-1 - TRBV19 TGTGCCAGTAGTGGCTACAGGGGGGGGGTCACTGAAGCTTTCTTT CASSGYRGGVTEAFF
- TRBJ2-2 - TRBV16 TGTGCCAGCAGCCAAGACAGGAGGTCGGCCGGGGAGCTGTTTTTT CASSQDRRSAGELFF
TRBD1 TRBJ1-1 - TRBV19 TGTGCCAGTAGTATCCTCAAACCGGACAGGGGGCACGCCGAAGCTTTCTTT CASSILKPDRGHAEAFF
TRBD1 TRBJ1-1 - TRBV4-1 TGCGCCAGCACTCGACAGGGGTCCACTGAAGCTTTCTTT CASTRQGSTEAFF
- TRBJ2-5 few TRBV11-2 TGTGCCAGCAGCTCCTCTTCGGACAGTTGGGAGACCCAGTACTTC CASSSSSDSWETQYF
TRBD1 TRBJ2-5 - TRBV2 TGTGCCAGCAACCCGACAGGGGGCGAAGGAGAGACCCAGTACTTC CASNPTGGEGETQYF
- TRBJ2-7 - TRBV28 TGTGCCAGCCAGACAGCCTCCTACGAGCAGTACTTC CASQTASYEQYF